These 25 T cell receptor beta chains came from one sample sequenced in a study of blood T cell repertoires in COVID-19. Data came from immunoSEQ multiplex PCR; TCRdb stores just in-frame clones and leaves some out. This table has approximately 400,000 clones, approximately 77% appearing once. Sample: peripheral blood. These receptors all come from a human donor with acute or convalescent COVID-19. The donor label of this sample is uncertain.

The chain couples TRBV7-9 to TRBJ1-2, with D unresolved. Trimming took off 1 base at V and 8 bases at J, with 8 bases between the two ends. The CDR3 totals 12 residues. CDR1 and CDR2 from the germline V gene are SEHNR and FQNEAQ (reference sequence). The CDR3 sequence: CASSLERSGYTF. The CDR3 nucleotides are TGTGCCAGCAGCTTAGAGCGGTCGGGCTACACCTTC.

The CDR3 bases are TGTGCCAGCGGCGAACGACAGGGGTTCTACAATGAGCAGTTCTTC. It codes for CASGERQGFYNEQFF. V gene TRBV5-8 combines with J gene TRBJ2-1, with 8 nucleotides matching TRBD1. CDR3 length equals 15 residues. In germline, CDR1 is SGHTS, CDR2 YDEGEE. The V gene end was trimmed by 7 bases and the J gene end by 3 bases; junction bases not matched to a gene: 9.

J is TRBJ1-2 and V is TRBV15; 10 bases align to TRBD1. The CDR3 is made up of 15 amino acids. Germline CDR1 is LNHNV and CDR2 is YYDKDF (reference sequence). The V segment lost 0 bases and the J segment 4 bases; nucleotides outside the gene matches: 2. The CDR3 sequence is CATSRETGGRYGYTF. The CDR3, as DNA: TGTGCCACCAGCAGAGAGACAGGGGGCCGCTATGGCTACACCTTC.

The V gene is TRBV5-6, the J gene TRBJ2-7, with a weak D call TRBD2 (6 bases). This CDR3 region has 16 residues. V was cut by 4 bases and J by 0 bases, with 17 bases left in between. CDR1 SGHDT and CDR2 YYEEEE come from the germline V gene. CDR3 protein: CASSGGQRVSSYEQYF. In DNA, the CDR3 is TGTGCCAGCAGCGGAGGGCAACGGGTTAGCTCCTACGAGCAGTACTTC.

The rearrangement joins TRBV3-1 (or the pseudogene TRBV3-2) to TRBJ1-2; D remains unclear. Germline values: CDR1 LGHDT, CDR2 YNNKEL (reference sequence). The CDR3 is made up of 13 amino acids. Trimming removed 1 base from V and 8 bases from J, with 11 bases in between. CDR3 coding DNA: TGTGCCAGCAGCCAAGTAGGGTCGGGGGGCTACACCTTC. Amino acids: CASSQVGSGGYTF.

The V gene is TRBV7-9, the J gene TRBJ1-6, with 7 bases that match TRBD1. The germline V gene has CDR1 SEHNR and CDR2 FQNEAQ (reference sequence). J gave up 6 bases and V 6 bases, and 8 bases lay outside the gene matches. The CDR3 has 15 amino acids. The DNA for the CDR3 is TGTGCCAGCAGATATGCTGGGGACAGTAATTCACCCCTCCACTTT. Amino acid sequence: CASRYAGDSNSPLHF.

The chain combines TRBV10-2 with TRBJ1-2, with a possible D match to TRBD1 (5 bases). V lost 4 bases to trimming and J lost 4 bases, with 19 bases between them. The CDR3 totals 16 residues. CDR1 and CDR2 (germline): WSHSY, SAAADI. DNA of the CDR3: TGCGCCAGCAGTGGAGCAGGGAATGTCTATCTCTATGGCTACACCTTC. Protein: CASSGAGNVYLYGYTF.

The chain recombines TRBV3-1 (or the pseudogene TRBV3-2) with TRBJ2-2, with TRBD2 matching over 13 bases. This CDR3 spans 17 amino acids. In germline, CDR1 is LGHDT, CDR2 YNNKEL (reference sequence). The V gene end was trimmed by 1 base and the J gene end by 5 bases; junction bases not matched to a gene: 4. The CDR3 is CASSQAGLAGVTGELFF. Here the CDR3 DNA reads TGTGCCAGCAGCCAAGCCGGACTAGCGGGAGTTACCGGGGAGCTGTTTTTT.

V is TRBV5-1 and J is TRBJ2-7, with 15 bases matching TRBD2. Germline CDR1 SGHRS, CDR2 YFSETQ. The trim removed 4 bases at V and 1 base at J, leaving 9 bases unmatched. This CDR3 has 18 residues. DNA of the CDR3: TGCGCCAGCAGCGAAGGGGGACTAGCGGGGGGCGAATCCTACGAGCAGTACTTC. It encodes CASSEGGLAGGESYEQYF.

The rearrangement joins TRBV29-1 to TRBJ2-1; possible D gene TRBD2, 6 bases. The CDR3 runs to 11 residues. V was shortened by 4 bases and J by 9 bases, with 10 bases between the two germline ends. Germline V gene lookup returns CDR1 SQVTM and CDR2 ANQGSEA. Here the CDR3 DNA reads TGCAGCGTTGGGGGGGTAGGTGAGCAGTTCTTC. This gives the protein CSVGGVGEQFF.

V is TRBV5-5 and J is TRBJ1-1, with 8 bases identical to TRBD1. CDR1 is SGHKS and CDR2 is YYEKEE in the germline V gene (reference sequence). CDR3 length: 18 residues. Unmatched junction bases numbered 13, after V lost 0 bases and J lost 3 bases. The CDR3 sequence is CASSLAVGRGRYDTEAFF. As DNA, the CDR3 is TGTGCCAGCAGCTTGGCCGTCGGCAGGGGGCGTTATGACACTGAAGCTTTCTTT.

The rearrangement joins TRBV6-5 to TRBJ1-2; the D is unclear. Per the germline V gene, CDR1 is MNHEY and CDR2 is SVGAGI. This CDR3 has 13 residues. V lost 6 bases and J 5 bases, leaving 13 bases between the germline ends. Written as DNA, the CDR3 is TGTGCCAGCAGCCCCCGGGATTTATATGGCTACACCTTC. Protein: CASSPRDLYGYTF.

This chain joins TRBV6-6 and TRBJ1-5, with D possibly TRBD1 on 6 matching bases. Trimming took 4 bases from V and 7 from J, leaving 17 bases between them. Per germline, CDR1 MNHNY and CDR2 SVGAGI (reference sequence). The CDR3 is 15 amino acids. The CDR3 loop reads CASSSHRDTRQPQHF. CDR3 nucleotide sequence: TGTGCCAGCAGTTCCCACCGGGACACGAGGCAGCCCCAGCATTTT.

This clone turned up a few times. The chain uses TRBV19 and TRBJ1-2; TRBD1 agrees at 9 bases. This CDR3 is 15 amino acids long. The V gene end was trimmed by 4 bases and the J gene end by 8 bases; junction bases not matched to a gene: 11. From germline, CDR1 is LNHDA and CDR2 SQIVND (reference sequence). The CDR3 DNA reads TGTGCCAGTAGTACTCTCCCCGGACAGGGGAGCGGCTACACCTTC. Protein sequence: CASSTLPGQGSGYTF.

This chain uses TRBV30 with TRBJ2-3; 8 bases map to TRBD2. The CDR3 is 14 amino acids. The V and J ends lost 5 bases and 3 bases, in that order; junction bases with no gene match: 7. Germline V gives CDR1 GTSNPN, CDR2 SVGIG (reference sequence). CDR3 loop: CAWLKRGGTDTQYF. The CDR3 DNA follows: TGTGCCTGGCTAAAACGCGGGGGGACAGATACGCAGTATTTT.

CDR3 residues: CASSRQAYGYTF. DNA for the CDR3: TGTGCCAGCAGTAGACAGGCCTATGGCTACACCTTC. This chain links TRBV28 with TRBJ1-2, with D perhaps TRBD1 (6 bases). Germline CDR1 is MDHEN and CDR2 is SYDVKM. Trimming stripped 5 bases from V and 4 bases from J, with 8 bases between. The CDR3 extends over 12 amino acids.

This clone is a singleton in its sample. Other nucleotide sequences from this sample produce the same CDR3. The chain combines TRBV25-1 with TRBJ1-1; D possibly corresponds to TRBD1 (6 bases). Germline values: CDR1 MGHDK, CDR2 SYGVNS. V lost 4 bases, J lost 1 base, and 7 bases lay in between. The CDR3 has 13 amino acids. CDR3 region: CASSVQGNTEAFF. CDR3 nucleotide sequence: TGTGCCAGCAGTGTACAGGGGAACACTGAAGCTTTCTTT.

This clone has a handful of counts. This sample includes further DNA sequences coding for the same CDR3. The chain's CDR3 is CAIRDRATGELFF. The DNA of the CDR3 is TGTGCCATCCGAGACAGGGCGACCGGGGAGCTGTTTTTT. The chain combines TRBV19 with TRBJ2-2, with 7 bases fitting TRBD1. After removal of 10 bases from V and 5 bases from J, the junction contained 7 bases not matched to a gene. This CDR3 contains 13 residues. Germline CDR1 is LNHDA and CDR2 is SQIVND (reference sequence).

The chain couples TRBV5-4 to TRBJ2-5; the D gene is possibly TRBD1 (6 bases). The germline gives CDR1 SGHNT, CDR2 YYREEE (reference sequence). V lost 2 bases, J lost 1 base, and 9 bases lay in between. The CDR3 spans 14 residues. The CDR3 nucleotides are TGTGCCAGCAGCTTTCAGGGGACCCAAGAGACCCAGTACTTC. Amino acid sequence: CASSFQGTQETQYF.

The rearrangement links TRBV15 to TRBJ2-5, with D perhaps matching TRBD1 (5 bases). This CDR3 spans 14 amino acids. Trimming shortened V by 1 base and J by 2 bases, and 8 bases separated the two germline ends. Germline V lookup: CDR1 LNHNV, CDR2 YYDKDF (reference sequence). For the CDR3, the DNA is TGTGCCACCAGCAGAGCGACAGAGCAAGAGACCCAGTACTTC. Protein sequence: CATSRATEQETQYF.

This rearrangement joins TRBV6-5 to TRBJ1-2; D perhaps matches TRBD1 (6 bases). The V and J ends lost 7 bases and 5 bases respectively, with 11 bases between them. This CDR3 has 12 residues. Germline CDR1 is MNHEY and CDR2 is SVGAGI. The CDR3 bases are TGTGCCAGCACTACAGGGCCGTATGGCTACACCTTC. It is translated as CASTTGPYGYTF.

The gene calls are TRBV7-9 and TRBJ1-2, with 8 bases identical to TRBD1. V lost 2 bases and J lost 8; bases outside the gene matches: 13. CDR1 and CDR2 (germline): SEHNR, FQNEAQ (reference sequence). The length of the CDR3 is 16 residues. The CDR3 nucleotides are TGTGCCAGCAGCTTATTTGGCAGGGGGCCTTTTTTGGGCTACACCTTC. Amino acids: CASSLFGRGPFLGYTF.

This clone was observed once. The chain joins TRBV10-3 to TRBJ1-1; D not certain. The germline CDR1 and CDR2 sequences are ENHRY and SYGVKD. Trimming cost V 6 bases and J 5 bases, with 13 bases left between them. This CDR3 region has 13 residues. CDR3 sequence (DNA): TGTGCCATCAGATCGTGGTCGGGGACTGAAGCTTTCTTT. Its translation: CAIRSWSGTEAFF.

This chain connects TRBV28 to TRBJ1-2, with D possibly matching TRBD1 (5 bases). The CDR3 has 12 amino acids. V lost 8 bases and J lost 8, with 15 bases in between. CDR1 is MDHEN, CDR2 SYDVKM, per germline. Here the CDR3 DNA reads TGTGCCAGCGGACACCTGATCCGCGGCTACACCTTC. Its protein is CASGHLIRGYTF.

The rearrangement links TRBV27 to TRBJ2-5, with TRBD2 matching over 15 bases. The CDR3 is 16 amino acids. J lost 5 bases, V lost 5 bases, and 6 bases had no gene match. CDR1 is MNHEY and CDR2 is SMNVEV in the germline V gene (reference sequence). The CDR3 spells CASSPGLAGGRETQYF. The DNA for the CDR3 is TGTGCCAGCAGTCCCGGACTAGCGGGGGGGAGGGAGACCCAGTACTTC.